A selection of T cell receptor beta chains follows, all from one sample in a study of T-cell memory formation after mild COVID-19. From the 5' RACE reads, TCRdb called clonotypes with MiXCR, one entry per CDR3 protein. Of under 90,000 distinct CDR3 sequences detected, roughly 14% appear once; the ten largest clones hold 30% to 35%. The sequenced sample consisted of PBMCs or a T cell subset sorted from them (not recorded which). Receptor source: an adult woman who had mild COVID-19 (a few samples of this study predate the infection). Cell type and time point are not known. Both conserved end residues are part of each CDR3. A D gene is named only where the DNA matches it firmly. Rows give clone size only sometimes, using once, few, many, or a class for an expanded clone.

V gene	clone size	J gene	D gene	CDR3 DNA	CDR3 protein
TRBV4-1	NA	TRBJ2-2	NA	TGCGCCAGCAGCCAAGTGTATGACGGGGAGCTGTTTTTT	CASSQVYDGELFF
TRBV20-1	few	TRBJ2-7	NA	TGCAGTGCTAGAGCCCGGAAACAGGGAGTTTTGGACGAGCAGTACTTC	CSARARKQGVLDEQYF
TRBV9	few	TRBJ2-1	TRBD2	TGTGCCAGCAGCGCCGGGACTAGTGTTTACAATGAGCAGTTCTTC	CASSAGTSVYNEQFF
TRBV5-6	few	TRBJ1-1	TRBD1	TGTGCCAGCAGCTTCGGACAGGGGAGGACTGAAGCTTTCTTT	CASSFGQGRTEAFF
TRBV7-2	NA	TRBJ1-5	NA	TGTGCCAGCAGCTTAGGGGGTACTCAGCCCCAGCATTTT	CASSLGGTQPQHF
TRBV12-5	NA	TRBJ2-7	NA	TGTGCTAGTGGTTCCTACCGGGACTTCGGGGACGAGCAGTACTTC	CASGSYRDFGDEQYF
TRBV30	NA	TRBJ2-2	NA	TGTGCCTGGAGTGACGGTTACGGGGAGCTGTTTTTT	CAWSDGYGELFF
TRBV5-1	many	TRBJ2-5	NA	TGCGCCAGCAGTGGGGGGGCAGAGACCCAGTACTTC	CASSGGAETQYF
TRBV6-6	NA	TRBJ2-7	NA	TGTGCCAGCAGTCCCGGGGGCGAGCAGTACTTC	CASSPGGEQYF
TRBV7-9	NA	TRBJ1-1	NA	TGTGCCAGCAGCCCCGATTATCCAGGGTTGAACACTGAAGCTTTCTTT	CASSPDYPGLNTEAFF
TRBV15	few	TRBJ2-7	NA	TGTGCCACCAGCAACGGGGGCCAGTACTACGAGCAGTACTTC	CATSNGGQYYEQYF
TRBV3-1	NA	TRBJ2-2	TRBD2	TGTGCCAGCAGCCAGGTTACTAGGACTAGCGGGAGGGCCAGAAACACCGGGGAGCTGTTTTTT	CASSQVTRTSGRARNTGELFF
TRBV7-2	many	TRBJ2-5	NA	TGTGCCAGCAGCCCCGAAGGCGCCCAAGAGACCCAGTACTTC	CASSPEGAQETQYF
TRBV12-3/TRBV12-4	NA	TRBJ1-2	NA	TGTGCCAGCAGTTTTGCGGGGAGCTATGGCTACACCTTC	CASSFAGSYGYTF
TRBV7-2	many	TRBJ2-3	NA	TGTGCCAGCAGCTTAATGGGACACGACAGCACAGATACGCAGTATTTT	CASSLMGHDSTDTQYF
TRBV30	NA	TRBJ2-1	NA	TGCGCCAGGGAAGTTCCCTACAATGAGCAGTTCTTC	CAREVPYNEQFF
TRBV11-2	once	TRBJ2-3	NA	TGTGCCAGCAGCCCAGTGGTTACAGGGTTCATAGATACGCAGTATTTT	CASSPVVTGFIDTQYF
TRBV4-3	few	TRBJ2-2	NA	TGCGCCAGCAGCCCCCGGAGTGGCACCGGGGAGCTGTTTTTT	CASSPRSGTGELFF
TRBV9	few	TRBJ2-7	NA	TGTGCCAGCAGCGTAAACGTAGGTTACGAGCAGTACTTC	CASSVNVGYEQYF
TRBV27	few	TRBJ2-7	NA	TGTGCCAGCAGTTTATACGAGGGCGTCCACGAGCAGTACTTC	CASSLYEGVHEQYF
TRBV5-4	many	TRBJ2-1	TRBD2	TGTGCCAGCAGCTCCTACCCTTTAGCGGGAGTTTTGCATGAGCAGTTCTTC	CASSSYPLAGVLHEQFF
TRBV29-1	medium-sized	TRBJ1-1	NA	TGCAGCCCGGGTGGTTACACTGAAGCTTTCTTT	CSPGGYTEAFF
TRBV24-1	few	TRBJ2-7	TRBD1	TGTGCCACCAGTGACGCACAGGGGGACGAGCAGTACTTC	CATSDAQGDEQYF
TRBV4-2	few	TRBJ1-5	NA	TGTGCCAGCAGCCAAGCTGATGGGGGGAAGGATCAGCCCCAGCATTTT	CASSQADGGKDQPQHF
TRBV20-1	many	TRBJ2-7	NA	TGCAGTGCTAGAGATCCAACTGGAGCAGGAAGAAGCCACGAGCAGTACTTC	CSARDPTGAGRSHEQYF
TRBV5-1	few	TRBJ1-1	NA	TGCGCCAGCAGCCCCCCTGGGGCTGAAGCTTTCTTT	CASSPPGAEAFF
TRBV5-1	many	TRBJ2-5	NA	TGCGCCAGCAGCCCGGGTCTCCAAGAGACCCAGTACTTC	CASSPGLQETQYF
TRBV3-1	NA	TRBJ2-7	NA	TGTGCCAGCAGCCAAGATTGGGGGGCCGGCGAGCAGTACTTC	CASSQDWGAGEQYF
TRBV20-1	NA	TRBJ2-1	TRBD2	TGCAGTGCTAGCCCGGGACTAGCGGGAGTGAATGAGCAGTTCTTC	CSASPGLAGVNEQFF
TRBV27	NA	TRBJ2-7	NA	TGTGCCAGCAGTTTATCAGGGTACGGAGCATACGAGCAGTACTTC	CASSLSGYGAYEQYF
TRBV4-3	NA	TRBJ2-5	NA	TGCGCCAGCAGCCAAGCGTCCAATCAAGAGACCCAGTACTTC	CASSQASNQETQYF
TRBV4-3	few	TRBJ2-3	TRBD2	TGCGCCAGCAGCCAAGGCAGGGAGGGTCTCACAGATACGCAGTATTTT	CASSQGREGLTDTQYF
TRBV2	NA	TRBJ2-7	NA	TGTGCCAGCGCGTTCCTGGGTGCACCCTACGAGCAGTACTTC	CASAFLGAPYEQYF
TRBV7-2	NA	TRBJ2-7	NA	TGTGCCAGCAGCTTAGTGCGGGACCCCGAGCAGTACTTC	CASSLVRDPEQYF
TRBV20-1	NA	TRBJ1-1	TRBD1	TGCAGTGCTCCCGGGACAGGGATAACTTTCTTT	CSAPGTGITFF
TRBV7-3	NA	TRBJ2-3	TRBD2	TGTGCCAGCAGCTTAAGTAGGCGGGGGTCTAGCACAGATACGCAGTATTTT	CASSLSRRGSSTDTQYF
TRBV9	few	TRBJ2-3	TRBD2	TGTGCCAGCAGCGTTGGACTAGCGTACAGCACAGATACGCAGTATTTT	CASSVGLAYSTDTQYF